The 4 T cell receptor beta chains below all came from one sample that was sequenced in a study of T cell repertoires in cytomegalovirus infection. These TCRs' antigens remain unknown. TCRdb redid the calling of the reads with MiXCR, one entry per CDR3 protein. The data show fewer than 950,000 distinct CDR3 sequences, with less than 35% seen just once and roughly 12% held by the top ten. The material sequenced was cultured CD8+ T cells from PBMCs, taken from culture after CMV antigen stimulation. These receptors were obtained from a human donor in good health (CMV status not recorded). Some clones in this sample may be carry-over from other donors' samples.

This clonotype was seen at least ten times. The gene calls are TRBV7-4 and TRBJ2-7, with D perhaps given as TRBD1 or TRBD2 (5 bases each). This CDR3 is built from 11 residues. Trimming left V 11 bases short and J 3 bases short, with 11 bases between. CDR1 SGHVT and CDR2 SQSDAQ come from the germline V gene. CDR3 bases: TGTGCCCCCATGGGGGTCTACGAGCAGTACGTC. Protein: CAPMGVYEQYV.

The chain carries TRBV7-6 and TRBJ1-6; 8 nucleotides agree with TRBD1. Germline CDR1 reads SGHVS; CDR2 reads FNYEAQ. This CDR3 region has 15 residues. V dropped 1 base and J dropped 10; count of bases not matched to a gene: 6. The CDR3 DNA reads TGTGCCAGCAGCTTAGTTCAGGGGGCTCAGTCACCCCTCCACTTT. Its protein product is CASSLVQGAQSPLHF.

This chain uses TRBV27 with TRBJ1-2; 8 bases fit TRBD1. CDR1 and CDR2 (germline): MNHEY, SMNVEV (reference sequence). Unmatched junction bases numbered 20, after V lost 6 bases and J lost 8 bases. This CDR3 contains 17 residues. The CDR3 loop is CASSKIPLDRGGGGYTF. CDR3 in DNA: TGTGCCAGCAGCAAAATCCCCCTAGACAGGGGCGGCGGCGGCTACACCTTC.

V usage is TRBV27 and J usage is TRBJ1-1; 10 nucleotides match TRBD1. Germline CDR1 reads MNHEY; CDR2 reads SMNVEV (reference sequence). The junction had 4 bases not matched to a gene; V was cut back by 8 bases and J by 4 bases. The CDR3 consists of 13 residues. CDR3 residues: CASWDRGSTEAFF. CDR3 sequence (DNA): TGTGCCAGCTGGGACAGGGGTAGCACTGAAGCTTTCTTT.